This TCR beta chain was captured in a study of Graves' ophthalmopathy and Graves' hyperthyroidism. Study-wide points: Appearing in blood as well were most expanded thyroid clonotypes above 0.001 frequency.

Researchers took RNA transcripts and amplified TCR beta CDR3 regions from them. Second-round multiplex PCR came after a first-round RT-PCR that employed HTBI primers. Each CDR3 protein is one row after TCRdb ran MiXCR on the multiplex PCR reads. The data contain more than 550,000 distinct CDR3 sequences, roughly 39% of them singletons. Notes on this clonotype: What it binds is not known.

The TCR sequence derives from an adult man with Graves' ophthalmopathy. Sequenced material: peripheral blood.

The CDR3 DNA sequence: TGTGCCACTTTGCCGGGCTCCGTCACAGATACGCAGTATTTT. Translating gives CATLPGSVTDTQYF. The rearrangement links TRBV10-3 to TRBJ2-3; D unresolved. The CDR3 is 14 amino acids. CDR1 ENHRY and CDR2 SYGVKD come from the germline V gene. The V gene lost 10 bases and the J gene lost 2 bases, with 16 bases spanning the gap.